The clone carrying this T cell receptor (beta chain) was counted once. Since no conserved phenylalanine or tryptophan closes the CDR3, a read error is the likely cause. Because the CDR3's place on the DNA is in doubt, the DNA is left out and the CDR3 is given as listed by TCRdb. Sequenced by immunoSEQ multiplex PCR; TCRdb stores in-frame clones only, minus some. The sample includes tens of thousands of clones, around 94% of them seen just once. This entry comes from a study of technical replicates of blood from several donors. The CDR3 extends over 13 residues, inclusive of both ends. In germline, CDR1 is MNHNY, CDR2 SVGAGI (reference sequence).

This chain connects TRBV6-6 to TRBJ1-2; the D call of TRBD1 is as the table states it, not checked on the DNA. The sequencing sample was made of T cells isolated from PBMCs. This sequence originates from a human donor in good health. The CDR3 loop reads CASSYAPGQGIYT.